The 29 T cell receptor beta chains below all came from one sample that was sequenced in a study of cytomegalovirus exposure and HLA in healthy donors. The PCR employed 60 Vbeta primers together with 13 Jbeta primers. This table comes from immunoSEQ multiplex PCR, and its TCRdb copy is limited to in-frame clones, with some not included. The table shows roughly 110,000 clones, with about 83% occurring only once. Sequencing input: PBMCs. The receptors were gathered from a female donor in good health and CMV-seronegative.

The chain combines TRBV5-1 with TRBJ2-3; no firm D call. The germline V and J ends were trimmed by 0 bases and 0 bases, with 8 bases remaining between them. The CDR3 contains 15 residues. Germline V gene sequence: CDR1 SGHRS, CDR2 YFSETQ. CDR3 DNA: TGCGCCAGCAGCTTGGGGCAGACTAGCACAGATACGCAGTATTTT. Amino acid sequence: CASSLGQTSTDTQYF. The entire variable domain, with the rest obtained from reference TRBV5-1 and TRBJ2-3, is as follows: KAGVTQTPRYLIKTRGQQVTLSCSPISGHRSVSWYQQTPGQGLQFLFEYFSETQRNKGNFPGRFSGRQFSNSRSEMNVSTLELGDSALYLCASSLGQTSTDTQYFGPGTRLTVL.

The V and J genes are TRBV11-2 and TRBJ1-1, with TRBD1 identical over 7 bases. The J segment lost 6 bases and the V segment lost 2 bases, leaving 9 bases of the junction unmatched. CDR1 and CDR2 from the germline V gene are SGHAT and FQNNGV. The length of the CDR3 is 15 residues. CDR3 residues: CASSLFQGGYSEAFF. The CDR3 DNA sequence: TGTGCCAGCAGCTTATTCCAGGGGGGCTACTCTGAAGCTTTCTTT.

This clone was observed a few times. The chain employs TRBV5-1 and TRBJ2-7; D is possibly TRBD1 (6 bases). The CDR3 runs to 15 residues. Germline V gene lookup returns CDR1 SGHRS and CDR2 YFSETQ. Deletions cut 4 bases from V and 2 bases from J, with 16 bases between. The CDR3 DNA reads TGCGCCAGCAGCCCGTCCGTGGGGGCCACCTACGAGCAGTACTTC. Its translation: CASSPSVGATYEQYF.

V and J are TRBV6-5 and TRBJ2-7, with unresolved D. V lost 6 bases, J lost 0 bases, and 9 bases lay in between. The CDR3 extends over 13 amino acids. Germline V gives CDR1 MNHEY, CDR2 SVGAGI. The CDR3 DNA is TGTGCCAGCAGCACCGGGTCCTCCTACGAGCAGTACTTC. Translating it yields CASSTGSSYEQYF.

The V call is TRBV6-5, the J call TRBJ2-3; 10 positions agree with TRBD2. The V gene end was trimmed by 5 bases and the J gene end by 2 bases; junction bases not matched to a gene: 4. CDR1 is MNHEY, CDR2 SVGAGI, per germline. This CDR3 has 15 amino acids. CDR3 bases: TGTGCCAGCAGTAATAGCGGGGGGTCCACAGATACGCAGTATTTT. This codes for CASSNSGGSTDTQYF.

This chain uses TRBV19 with TRBJ1-4, with D maybe TRBD1 (5 bases). Trimming pared 1 base from V and 3 bases from J, leaving 12 bases between. The length of the CDR3 is 16 residues. Germline CDR1 reads LNHDA; CDR2 reads SQIVND (reference sequence). Written as DNA, the CDR3 is TGTGCCAGTAGTATAGGAATGGAGGGGCCTAATGAAAAACTGTTTTTT. It encodes CASSIGMEGPNEKLFF.

This chain connects TRBV2 to TRBJ1-1; no firm D call. Germline V gives CDR1 SNHLY, CDR2 FYNNEI. The CDR3 contains 12 residues. Between the trimmed V and J ends, which lost 4 bases and 2 bases, there was a span of 5 bases. The CDR3 here is CASSVINTEAFF. The CDR3 nucleotides are TGTGCCAGCAGTGTAATAAACACTGAAGCTTTCTTT.

This chain connects TRBV7-9 to TRBJ1-3, with D maybe TRBD1 (6 bases). This CDR3 has 18 residues. Looked up from germline, CDR1 is SEHNR and CDR2 is FQNEAQ (reference sequence). V was trimmed by 5 bases and J by 2 bases, leaving 22 bases between them. The CDR3 region has the DNA TGTGCCAGCAGCCCGGACTTAGAAAACAGGGATGCTGGAAACACCATATATTTT. Amino acids: CASSPDLENRDAGNTIYF.

The chain has TRBV6-4 and TRBJ2-3; 10 nucleotides line up with TRBD2. Germline V gene data show CDR1 as MRHNA and CDR2 as SNTAGT. V shed 6 bases, J shed 2 bases, and the junction held 8 bases outside the gene matches. The CDR3 consists of 16 residues. The CDR3 DNA reads as TGTGCCAGCAGCCCCGATAGCGGGGGGCTCACAGATACGCAGTATTTT. This gives the protein CASSPDSGGLTDTQYF.

The chain couples TRBV6-1 to TRBJ1-2; D perhaps matches TRBD1 (6 bases). Germline V lookup: CDR1 MNHNS, CDR2 SASEGT. CDR3 size: 14 residues. V was cut by 7 bases and J by 4 bases, with 16 bases left in between. CDR3 in DNA: TGTGCCAGCACCAGAAGGGGGGGCGGCTATGGCTACACCTTC. The encoded protein is CASTRRGGGYGYTF.

The V and J genes are TRBV25-1 and TRBJ2-5; TRBD1 matches 7 bases. The CDR3 contains 13 residues. Germline values: CDR1 MGHDK, CDR2 SYGVNS. V trimming: 6 bases; J trimming: 3 bases; junction bases outside the gene matches: 4. The CDR3 sequence is CASSDRVEETQYF. In nucleotides, the CDR3 is TGTGCCAGCAGCGACAGGGTGGAAGAGACCCAGTACTTC.

This clone was picked up one time. The J gene is TRBJ2-1, the V gene TRBV7-3, with D perhaps TRBD1 (5 bases). Germline CDR1 SGHTA, CDR2 FQGTGA. There are 14 residues in the CDR3. V lost 1 base, J lost 5 bases, and 9 bases lay in between. The CDR3 nucleotides read TGTGCCAGCAGCTTAAAAGACAGAAACAATGAGCAGTTCTTC. It codes for CASSLKDRNNEQFF.

This clone was seen a single time. The J gene is TRBJ2-1, the V gene TRBV7-2; the match to TRBD2 covers 7 bases. Germline V gene data show CDR1 as SGHTA and CDR2 as FQGNSA. This CDR3 contains 16 residues. J gave up 4 bases and V 5 bases, and 11 bases lay outside the gene matches. The CDR3: CASSPLGGGMYNEQFF. Written as DNA, the CDR3 is TGTGCCAGCAGCCCCCTTGGGGGGGGGATGTACAATGAGCAGTTCTTC.

V usage is TRBV28 and J usage is TRBJ2-2; possibly TRBD2 for D (6 bases). This CDR3 is built from 14 residues. Germline V gene lookup returns CDR1 MDHEN and CDR2 SYDVKM. With 8 bases removed from V and 4 bases from J, the gap between germline ends came to 14 bases. The DNA for the CDR3 is TGTGCCAGCCTAAAAGCGGGCCGCACCGGGGAGCTGTTTTTT. It is translated as CASLKAGRTGELFF.

The chain links TRBV5-8 to TRBJ1-5; TRBD1 might be the D (6 bases). V lost 9 bases and J lost 5, with 15 bases in between. Germline V gene data show CDR1 as SGHTS and CDR2 as YDEGEE. The CDR3 is made up of 13 amino acids. As DNA, the CDR3 is TGTGCCACAGCAGGGGCAGGGTATCAGCCCCAGCATTTT. Translation: CATAGAGYQPQHF. The variable domain in full, with the rest retrieved from reference TRBV5-8 and TRBJ1-5, is EAGVTQSPTHLIKTRGQQATLRCSPISGHTSVYWYQQALGLGLQFLLWYDEGEERNRGNFPPRFSGRQFPNYSSELNVNALELEDSALYLCATAGAGYQPQHFGDGTRLSIL.

The genes are TRBV2 and TRBJ2-2; TRBD1 is a possible D gene (5 bases). The V gene's germline CDR1 is SNHLY and CDR2 FYNNEI. The V end lost 2 bases, the J end lost 1 base, and 8 bases lay between the germline ends. The CDR3 totals 15 residues. The CDR3 nucleotides are TGTGCCAGCAGTGAACTCCAGGGGAACACCGGGGAGCTGTTTTTT. Its translation: CASSELQGNTGELFF. Together with reference TRBV2 and TRBJ2-2, the CDR3 gives the full variable domain: EPEVTQTPSHQVTQMGQEVILRCVPISNHLYFYWYRQILGQKVEFLVSFYNNEISEKSEIFDDQFSVERPDGSNFTLKIRSTKLEDSAMYFCASSELQGNTGELFFGEGSRLTVL.

The J gene is TRBJ1-1, the V gene TRBV14; weak D call: TRBD1 (5 bases). The CDR3 has 16 residues. V was trimmed by 5 bases and J by 1 base, leaving 17 bases between them. CDR1 is SGHDN and CDR2 is FVKESK in the germline V gene. CDR3 bases: TGTGCCAGCAGCGGGGCAGGGTGGGCTGGGAACACTGAAGCTTTCTTT. This codes for CASSGAGWAGNTEAFF.

This clone was picked up a small number of times. J is TRBJ2-7 and V is TRBV29-1, with TRBD2 matching over 9 bases. The CDR3 is 13 residues long. Germline V lookup: CDR1 SQVTM, CDR2 ANQGSEA. Unmatched junction bases numbered 6, after V lost 4 bases and J lost 5 bases. In DNA form, the CDR3 reads TGCAGCGTTGGGCAAGCGGGGGGCCACGAGCAGTACTTC. It codes for CSVGQAGGHEQYF.

The count of this clone is one. The V gene is TRBV7-2, the J gene TRBJ1-2; D not certain. V lost 11 bases and J 8 bases, leaving 21 bases between the germline ends. Germline V gene sequence: CDR1 SGHTA, CDR2 FQGNSA. This CDR3 has 13 residues. The CDR3 DNA follows: TGTGCCTCCCGACCCGGCACCTCGGAGGGCTACACCTTC. This sequence encodes CASRPGTSEGYTF.

The chain joins TRBV6-1 to TRBJ2-2; 10 nucleotides agree with TRBD2. This CDR3 comprises 16 residues. The V gene's germline CDR1 is MNHNS and CDR2 SASEGT. With V trimmed by 4 bases and J by 1 base, 3 bases remained unmatched. CDR3 amino acids: CASSVAGGWNTGELFF. DNA for the CDR3: TGTGCCAGCAGTGTAGCGGGGGGATGGAACACCGGGGAGCTGTTTTTT.

This clone appeared a few times. V usage is TRBV7-9 and J usage is TRBJ1-1, with D tentatively TRBD1 (5 bases). V lost 4 bases, J lost 4 bases, and 16 bases lay in between. The CDR3 consists of 15 residues. Germline-derived CDR1 and CDR2 are SEHNR and FQNEAQ (reference sequence). The CDR3 sequence is CASSSPQGGGTEAFF. In DNA form, the CDR3 reads TGTGCCAGCAGCTCCCCTCAGGGAGGAGGCACTGAAGCTTTCTTT. Variable domain in full (rest from reference TRBV7-9 and TRBJ1-1): DTGVSQNPRHKITKRGQNVTFRCDPISEHNRLYWYRQTLGQGPEFLTYFQNEAQLEKSRLLSDRFSAERPKGSFSTLEIQRTEQGDSAMYLCASSSPQGGGTEAFFGQGTRLTVV.

The chain recombines TRBV7-8 with TRBJ2-4; TRBD2 matches 14 bases. The CDR3 is 18 residues long. Germline CDR1 reads SGHVS; CDR2 reads FQNEAQ. V was clipped by 5 bases and J by 0 bases; unmatched bases: 6. CDR3 DNA: TGTGCCAGCAGCCCCGGACTAGCGGGGGGTCTAGCCAAAAACATTCAGTACTTC. It translates to CASSPGLAGGLAKNIQYF.

The chain couples TRBV5-6 to TRBJ2-1, with D possibly matching TRBD2 (6 bases). The CDR3 sequence is 15 residues long. Germline values: CDR1 SGHDT, CDR2 YYEEEE. V was clipped by 4 bases and J by 4 bases, with 15 bases between them. The CDR3 here is CASSRATSRYNEQFF. In DNA, the CDR3 is TGTGCCAGCAGCCGGGCTACTAGCCGTTACAATGAGCAGTTCTTC.

In its sample, this clone was seen a few times. The rearrangement joins TRBV4-2 to TRBJ2-2; possible D gene TRBD1, 6 bases. CDR1 and CDR2 (germline): LGHNA, YNFKEQ. V was trimmed by 4 bases and J by 4 bases, leaving 13 bases between them. CDR3 size: 15 residues. The CDR3 protein is CASSPTGYPTGELFF. Written as DNA, the CDR3 is TGTGCCAGCAGCCCCACAGGGTATCCCACCGGGGAGCTGTTTTTT.

This chain uses TRBV4-2 with TRBJ2-7; unclear D gene. V lost 1 base, J lost 2 bases, and 12 bases lay in between. CDR1 LGHNA and CDR2 YNFKEQ come from the germline V gene. The CDR3 contains 15 residues. The CDR3, as DNA: TGTGCCAGCAGCCAAGGGTCAGGATCACCCTACGAGCAGTACTTC. It encodes CASSQGSGSPYEQYF.

The rearrangement uses TRBV9 and TRBJ2-1; 11 bases agree with TRBD2. V was pared by 0 bases and J by 1 base, with 6 bases of the junction left unmatched. The V gene's germline CDR1 is SGDLS and CDR2 YYNGEE. The CDR3 is 18 residues long. In nucleotides, the CDR3 is TGTGCCAGCAGCGTAGGGTGGTCTAGCGGGGGGTCCTACAATGAGCAGTTCTTC. It codes for CASSVGWSSGGSYNEQFF.

This clone has just one count. This sequence joins TRBV14 and TRBJ1-4, with 7 bases identical to TRBD1. The ends lost 3 bases at V and 4 bases at J; junction bases unmatched: 5. In germline, CDR1 is SGHDN, CDR2 FVKESK. This CDR3 is 15 amino acids long. For the CDR3, the DNA is TGTGCCAGCAGCCAGAACAGGGGCGGTAATGAAAAACTGTTTTTT. It specifies CASSQNRGGNEKLFF.

The chain combines TRBV18 with TRBJ2-5; no definite D call. Germline values: CDR1 KGHSH, CDR2 LQKENI. The CDR3 totals 13 residues. Between the trimmed V and J ends, which lost 2 bases and 1 base, there was a span of 5 bases. In DNA form, the CDR3 reads TGTGCCAGCTCACCATCCGGCCAAGAGACCCAGTACTTC. Its protein product is CASSPSGQETQYF.

The V call is TRBV2, the J call TRBJ2-3, with D maybe TRBD2 (6 bases). The CDR3 has 13 amino acids. CDR1 SNHLY and CDR2 FYNNEI come from the germline V gene. Trimming left V 7 bases short and J 4 bases short, with 12 bases between. CDR3 residues: CASMPGRSDTQYF. The CDR3 DNA is TGTGCCAGCATGCCGGGGAGGTCAGATACGCAGTATTTT.